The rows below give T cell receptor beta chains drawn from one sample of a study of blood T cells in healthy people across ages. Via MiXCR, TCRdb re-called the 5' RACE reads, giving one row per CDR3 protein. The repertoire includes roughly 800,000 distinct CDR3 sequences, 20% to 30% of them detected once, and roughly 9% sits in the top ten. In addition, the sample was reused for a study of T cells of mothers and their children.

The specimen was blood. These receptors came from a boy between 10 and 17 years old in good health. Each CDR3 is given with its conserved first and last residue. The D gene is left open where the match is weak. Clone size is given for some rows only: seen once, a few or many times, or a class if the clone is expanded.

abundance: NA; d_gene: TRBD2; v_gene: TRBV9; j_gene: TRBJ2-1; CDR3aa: CASRASSGNNEQFF; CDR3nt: TGTGCCAGCAGGGCGAGTAGCGGGAACAATGAGCAGTTCTTC
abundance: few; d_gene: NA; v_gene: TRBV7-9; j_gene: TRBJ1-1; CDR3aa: CASSSRGDTEAFF; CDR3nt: TGTGCCAGCAGCTCCCGTGGCGACACTGAAGCTTTCTTT
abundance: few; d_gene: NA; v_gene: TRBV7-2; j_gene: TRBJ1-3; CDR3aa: CASSRASGVGNTIYF; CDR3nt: TGTGCCAGCAGCCGGGCTTCAGGGGTCGGAAACACCATATATTTT
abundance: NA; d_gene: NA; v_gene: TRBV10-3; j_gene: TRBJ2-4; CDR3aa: CAISESGVDIQYF; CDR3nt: TGTGCCATCAGTGAAAGTGGGGTGGACATTCAGTACTTC
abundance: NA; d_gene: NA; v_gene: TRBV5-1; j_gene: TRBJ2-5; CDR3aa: CASSSGSNGETQYF; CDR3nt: TGCGCCAGCAGCTCCGGGAGTAACGGGGAGACCCAGTACTTC
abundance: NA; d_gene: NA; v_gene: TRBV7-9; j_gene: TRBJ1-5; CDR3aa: CASSLTEQPQHF; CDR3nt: TGTGCCAGCAGCCTAACAGAGCAGCCCCAGCATTTT
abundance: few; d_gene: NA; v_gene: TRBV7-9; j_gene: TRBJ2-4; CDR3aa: CASSSLERDIQYF; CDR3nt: TGTGCCAGCAGCTCTCTTGAGAGGGACATTCAGTACTTC
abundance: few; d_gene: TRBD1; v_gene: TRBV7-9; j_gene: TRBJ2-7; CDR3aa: CASSGTETIEQYF; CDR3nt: TGTGCCAGCAGCGGGACAGAGACTATCGAGCAGTACTTC
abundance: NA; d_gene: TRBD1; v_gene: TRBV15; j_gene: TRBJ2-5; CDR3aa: CATSLNRGQETQYF; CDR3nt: TGTGCCACCAGTCTCAACAGGGGCCAAGAGACCCAGTACTTC
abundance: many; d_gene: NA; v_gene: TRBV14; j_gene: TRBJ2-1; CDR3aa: CASSPGGLNEQFF; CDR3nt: TGTGCCAGCAGCCCCGGCGGCCTCAATGAGCAGTTCTTC
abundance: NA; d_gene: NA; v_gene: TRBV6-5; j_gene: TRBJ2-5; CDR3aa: CASSYAGVRETQYF; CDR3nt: TGTGCCAGCAGTTACGCAGGGGTACGAGAGACCCAGTACTTC
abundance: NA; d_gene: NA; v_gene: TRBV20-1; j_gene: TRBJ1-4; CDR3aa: CSAYGPPGEKLFF; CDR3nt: TGCAGTGCTTACGGGCCCCCTGGTGAAAAACTGTTTTTT
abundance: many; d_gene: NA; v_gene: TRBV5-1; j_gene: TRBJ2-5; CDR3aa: CASSLEGQETQYF; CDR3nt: TGTGCCAGCAGCTTAGAGGGACAAGAGACCCAGTACTTC
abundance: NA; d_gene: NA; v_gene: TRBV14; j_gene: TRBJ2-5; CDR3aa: CASSQEMAVTWEEQYF; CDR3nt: TGTGCCAGCAGCCAAGAGATGGCAGTGACTTGGGAAGAGCAGTACTTC
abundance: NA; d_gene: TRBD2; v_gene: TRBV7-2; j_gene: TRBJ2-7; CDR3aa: CASSLGASGRTSSYEQYF; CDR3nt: TGTGCCAGCAGCTTAGGGGCTAGCGGGCGCACGAGCTCCTACGAGCAGTACTTC
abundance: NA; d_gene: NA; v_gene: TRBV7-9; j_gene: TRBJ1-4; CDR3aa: CASSRGANEKLFF; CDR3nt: TGTGCCAGCAGTCGGGGGGCTAATGAAAAACTGTTTTTT
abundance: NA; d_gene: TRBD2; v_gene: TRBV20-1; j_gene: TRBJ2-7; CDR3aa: CSVRGTRDYEQYF; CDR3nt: TGCAGTGTTAGAGGGACTAGGGACTACGAGCAGTACTTC
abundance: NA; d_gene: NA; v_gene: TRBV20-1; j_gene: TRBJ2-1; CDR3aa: CSAVPTSGNEQFF; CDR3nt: TGCAGTGCCGTCCCAACTAGTGGAAATGAGCAGTTCTTC
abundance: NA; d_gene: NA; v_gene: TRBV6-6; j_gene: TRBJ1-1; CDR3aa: CASRVGFIGAEPEAFF; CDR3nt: TGTGCCAGCCGGGTTGGGTTCATAGGGGCGGAACCTGAAGCTTTCTTT
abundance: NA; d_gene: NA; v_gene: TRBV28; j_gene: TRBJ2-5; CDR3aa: CASSLWRGMKETQYF; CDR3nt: TGTGCCAGCAGTTTATGGAGGGGAATGAAAGAGACCCAGTACTTC
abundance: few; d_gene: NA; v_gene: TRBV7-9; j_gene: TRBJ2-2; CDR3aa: CASSLASSGELFF; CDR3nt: TGTGCCAGCAGCTTGGCGTCCTCCGGGGAGCTGTTTTTT
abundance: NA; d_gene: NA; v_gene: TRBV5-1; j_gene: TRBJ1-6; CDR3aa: CASSPLRVSYNSPLHF; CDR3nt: TGCGCCAGCAGCCCGCTCAGGGTCTCCTATAATTCACCCCTCCACTTT
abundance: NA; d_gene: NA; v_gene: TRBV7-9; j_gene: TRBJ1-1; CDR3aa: CASSHLTAANTEAFF; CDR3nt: TGTGCCAGCAGCCACCTCACGGCAGCGAACACTGAAGCTTTCTTT
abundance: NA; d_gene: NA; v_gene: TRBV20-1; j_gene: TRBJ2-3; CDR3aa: CSARQTGGSDTQYF; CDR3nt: TGCAGTGCTAGGCAAACCGGGGGCTCAGATACGCAGTATTTT